The T cell receptor (beta chain) under discussion was sequenced for a study of tumor-infiltrating lymphocytes in primary liver carcinoma (dated by TCRdb to 2015 to 2018). In the study overall: Hepatocellular carcinoma (four) or combined HCC and intrahepatic cholangiocarcinoma (one) was present in the five patients, who were three men and two women aged 30 to 69 years. The five patients had tumors of stage T1-T3 N0M0, with maximum diameters ranging from roughly 4.2 to 10 cm. Roughly 3.5 to 7.5 million productive TCRbeta reads were obtained per sample, and no significant difference in read depth was found between tissue types. The study combined TCRbeta repertoire sequencing, expression microarrays and whole-exome sequencing across five regions of each liver tumor, with adjacent normal tissue and blood. A total of 35 or so specimens from 5 patients went through TCRbeta repertoire sequencing, namely 25 tumor regions, 5 adjacent noncancerous liver tissues and 5 peripheral blood samples. To link TCRbeta repertoire diversity with the local molecular phenotype, the approximately 24 tumor region samples were profiled using Agilent mRNA microarrays. High reproducibility was observed for the technical replicate repertoires, with mean shared-clone rates approximately 0.9 and correlation coefficients above 0.98. The investigation overall reported the following: The study included only four or five patients, and the authors note findings should be validated in a larger study. Repertoire overlap was found to be higher between tumor regions (mean roughly 35%) than between tumor-adjacent (about 17%) or tumor-blood (about 15%) pairs, consistent with antigen-driven expansion. Bulk unsorted samples precluded comparing CD4+ and CD8+ T cell repertoires. Only about 7-25% of top clones were found in all five regions of a tumor, suggesting spatial heterogeneity of tumor-infiltrating T cells. The top 250 clones made up a significantly larger repertoire fraction in tumors than in blood (p = 0.039). Only the TCR beta chain was sequenced, so true repertoire diversity is likely underestimated because unpaired alpha chains were not captured.

Regarding this clonotype: Its specific antigen is unknown. No base-level quality is on record; no much larger clone is a single base apart.

A constant-region primer and ProtoScript II reverse transcriptase were used to reverse-transcribe TCRbeta-specific cDNA from around 540 ng total RNA. Three nested multiplex PCR rounds, following a slightly modified ARM-PCR procedure, were used to build the TCRbeta libraries. Each of the first two PCR rounds ran for nine to ten cycles and used multiplex TRBV1-TRBV30 forward primers together with a Cbeta reverse primer. A final 25-cycle PCR with Deep VentR polymerase added sample barcodes and Illumina adapters. Before sequencing, amplicons of 200-500 bp were purified from gel using a QIAquick gel extraction kit. The TCRbeta amplicons were sequenced with 250-bp paired-end reads on an Illumina HiSeq 2500. Regarding the original processing steps: To recover full CDR3 sequences, reads were quality-trimmed using Trimmomatic v0.33 and paired reads were then merged using FLASH v1.2.11. V, D and J germline segments were assigned to the rearranged TCRbeta sequences using MiGEC v1.2.1b. Clonotype statistics and Shannon-Wiener diversity indices were calculated with VDJtools v1.0.0. Except for diversity analysis, only the 250 most abundant clonotypes of each sample were used in subsequent analyses to reduce sampling bias. TCRdb redid the processing of the public reads, applying fastp at Q25 and MiXCR, and retained in-frame beta chains. Each record represents a unique CDR3 protein, reported with the most common genes and DNA among its rows. The V and J calls, along with clone size, are taken from TCRdb and not from the paper's own processing. The sample data list approximately 100,000 distinct CDR3 sequences, and approximately 70% of these were observed just once. Together, the top ten hold 10% to 15% of the sample.

The germline V gene encodes CDR1 MNHEY and CDR2 SVGAGI. The CDR3 runs 16 residues from the cysteine to the phenylalanine. The kept DNA is CDR3 alone, 48 bases in frame from the first base. Trimming takes 6 bases from V and 7 bases from J, and the germline ends sit 22 bases apart. Without any cell sorting, total RNA and DNA were co-extracted from 20-30 mg of bulk tissue using the AllPrep DNA/RNA mini kit. Surgical resection was performed in China between November 2015 and 2016 on about five patients with histopathologically diagnosed primary liver carcinoma. Chronic HBV infection was present in the patients, and the patients were treatment-naive at sampling. Each tumor was sampled at five spatially separated regions: the tumor centre plus the superior, inferior, left-lateral and right-lateral poles. More than 80% viable tumor cells were found by histology in every tumor sample. Each fresh piece of tumor and adjacent tissue was cut in two, with one half stored in RNAlater at -80 degrees C and the other half sent for histology.

The sequence came from a woman in her fifties or sixties with primary liver carcinoma and hepatitis B virus infection. The chain is encoded by TRBV6-5 joined to TRBJ2-1; a tentative D match to TRBD2 spans 7 bases. The specimen was liver tumor tissue from sampling region 2. The cell subset or site label here, explained by the study, means: tumor region T2, inferior pole. The DNA sequence reads TGTGCCAGCAGGGAGACAGGCGGGAGCCGTGGGAATGAGCAGTTCTTC. Translated, this gives CASRETGGSRGNEQFF.